The text below deals with one TCR beta chain. Some clones are missing from TCRdb's copy, which holds only in-frame ones; the method was immunoSEQ multiplex PCR. The sample includes more than 80,000 clones, 80% to 85% of them seen just once. The sample originates from a study of blood T cell repertoires in COVID-19. Overall study context: Donors in the United States, Italy and Spain gave samples during acute or convalescent COVID-19.

This sequence was found in a woman aged 80 or over with active or convalescent COVID-19. What was sequenced was peripheral blood.

The CDR3 DNA reads as TGTGCCTGGACTCAGGTTGGGGGGGACTATGGCTACACCTTC. It codes for CAWTQVGGDYGYTF. This chain joins TRBV30 and TRBJ1-2, with D possibly being TRBD1 (5 bases). The CDR3 contains 14 residues. The germline gives CDR1 GTSNPN, CDR2 SVGIG (reference sequence). Between the trimmed V and J ends, which lost 4 bases and 3 bases, there was a span of 15 bases. The whole variable domain, filled in from reference TRBV30 and TRBJ1-2, reads SQTIHQWPATLVQPVGSPLSLECTVEGTSNPNLYWYRQAAGRGLQLLFYSVGIGQISSEVPQNLSASRPQDRQFILSSKKLLLSDSGFYLCAWTQVGGDYGYTFGSGTRLTVV.